Listed here is a single T cell receptor beta chain. This specimen comes from a study of cytomegalovirus exposure and HLA in healthy donors. This CDR3 is built from 15 residues. CDR1 and CDR2 from the germline V gene are SGDLS and YYNGEE. The ends were cut back, 4 bases at V and 2 bases at J, with 16 bases in the middle. PCR was performed using 60 Vbeta and 13 Jbeta primers. Using immunoSEQ multiplex PCR, the repertoire was profiled, and TCRdb retains in-frame clones only, with some absent. The table has 100,000 to 150,000 clones, 74% seen once. The chain employs TRBV9 and TRBJ2-7; weak D call: TRBD1 (5 bases). Sequencing input: PBMCs. The origin of this receptor is a man aged 40-49 years in good health and CMV-seropositive. This chain's CDR3 is CASSPFDPGPYEQYF. The CDR3 DNA sequence: TGTGCCAGCAGCCCCTTCGACCCAGGGCCCTACGAGCAGTACTTC. Combining the CDR3 with reference TRBV9 and TRBJ2-7 gives the whole variable domain DSGVTQTPKHLITATGQRVTLRCSPRSGDLSVYWYQQSLDQGLQFLIQYYNGEERAKGNILERFSAQQFPDLHSELNLSSLELGDSALYFCASSPFDPGPYEQYFGPGTRLTVT.